The 9 T cell receptor beta chains reported below all come from one sample, sequenced in a study of blood T cell repertoires in COVID-19 (dated by TCRdb to the early 2020s). The library came from the immunoSEQ multiplex PCR assay. TCRdb obtained this table from immuneACCESS and retained in-frame rearrangements with V and J assigned. These tables miss some clones; where compared with another copy, unresolved V genes account for less than half of the shortfall, and the remainder is unexplained. The sample data list some 270,000 clones, and roughly nine tenths of these were observed just once. Clones ranked in the top ten supply approximately 2.2% of the sample. The sample was peripheral blood. The receptors were sampled from a man between 45 and 60 years old with acute or convalescent COVID-19.

V is TRBV19 and J is TRBJ1-5, with D unclear. Germline V gene lookup returns CDR1 LNHDA and CDR2 SQIVND (reference sequence). Trimming cost V 5 bases and J 4 bases, with 18 bases left between them. CDR3 length: 16 amino acids. The CDR3 nucleotides are TGTGCCAGTAGTCCGTCGGGGAGCCTGGGGAATCAGCCCCAGCATTTT. Amino acids: CASSPSGSLGNQPQHF.

This clone appeared once. The V and J genes are TRBV4-1 and TRBJ2-5, with a weak D call TRBD2 (5 bases). V was shortened by 0 bases and J by 1 base, with 9 bases between the two germline ends. Germline values: CDR1 MGHRA, CDR2 YSYEKL. The CDR3 runs 15 residues. CDR3 nucleotide sequence: TGCGCCAGCAGCCAAGAAGGAGGCATCCAAGAGACCCAGTACTTC. This codes for CASSQEGGIQETQYF.

The rearrangement links TRBV5-1 to TRBJ2-5; D may be TRBD1 (6 bases). The germline V and J ends were trimmed by 6 bases and 2 bases, with 14 bases remaining between them. Germline V gene lookup returns CDR1 SGHRS and CDR2 YFSETQ. The length of the CDR3 is 14 residues. CDR3 loop: CASTPGQPQETQYF. The DNA of the CDR3 is TGCGCCAGCACCCCCGGACAGCCTCAAGAGACCCAGTACTTC.

The gene calls are TRBV19 and TRBJ1-6; D perhaps matches TRBD1 (6 bases). The CDR3 is made up of 14 amino acids. V lost 3 bases to trimming and J lost 10 bases, with 13 bases between them. Per germline, CDR1 LNHDA and CDR2 SQIVND (reference sequence). The CDR3 DNA sequence: TGTGCCAGTAGTATGTCGGGGGGCGGGTCACCCCTCCACTTT. Residues: CASSMSGGGSPLHF.

The chain is built from TRBV18 and TRBJ2-1; perhaps TRBD2 as D (6 bases). Trimming stripped 2 bases from V and 9 bases from J, with 14 bases between. Germline V gene data show CDR1 as KGHSH and CDR2 as LQKENI. The CDR3 loop spans 14 amino acids. The CDR3 coding sequence is TGTGCCAGCTCACCAACCCCGGGGGACGGTGAGCAGTTCTTC. Residues: CASSPTPGDGEQFF.

The chain employs TRBV20-1 and TRBJ2-7; no clear D gene. CDR3 length: 11 residues. The germline gives CDR1 DFQATT, CDR2 SNEGSKA (reference sequence). Trimming removed 5 bases at V and 4 bases at J, with 9 bases between. The CDR3 coding sequence is TGCAGTGCTCCGGTCTATTACGAGCAGTACTTC. It specifies CSAPVYYEQYF.

The genes are TRBV5-1 and TRBJ1-2; D is unclear. Trimming shortened V by 0 bases and J by 0 bases, and 6 bases separated the two germline ends. The germline gives CDR1 SGHRS, CDR2 YFSETQ. CDR3 length equals 14 residues. CDR3 region: CASSLGGANYGYTF. The DNA of the CDR3 is TGCGCCAGCAGCTTGGGGGGAGCTAACTATGGCTACACCTTC.

The chain is built from TRBV5-1 and TRBJ2-6, with 9 bases lining up with TRBD1. CDR1 is SGHRS, CDR2 YFSETQ, per germline. The CDR3 has 16 residues. The junction had 4 bases not matched to a gene; V was cut back by 6 bases and J by 0 bases. The CDR3 reads CASKETGGSGANVLTF. CDR3 bases: TGCGCCAGCAAAGAGACAGGGGGCTCTGGGGCCAACGTCCTGACTTTC.

The rearrangement links TRBV7-8 to TRBJ2-1, with D uncertain. This CDR3 has 13 amino acids. Germline V CDR1 and CDR2: SGHVS, FQNEAQ. V was cut by 5 bases and J by 8 bases, with 13 bases left in between. The DNA for the CDR3 is TGTGCCAGCAGCCCCTCCTTGGGCGATGAGCAGTTCTTC. As protein: CASSPSLGDEQFF.